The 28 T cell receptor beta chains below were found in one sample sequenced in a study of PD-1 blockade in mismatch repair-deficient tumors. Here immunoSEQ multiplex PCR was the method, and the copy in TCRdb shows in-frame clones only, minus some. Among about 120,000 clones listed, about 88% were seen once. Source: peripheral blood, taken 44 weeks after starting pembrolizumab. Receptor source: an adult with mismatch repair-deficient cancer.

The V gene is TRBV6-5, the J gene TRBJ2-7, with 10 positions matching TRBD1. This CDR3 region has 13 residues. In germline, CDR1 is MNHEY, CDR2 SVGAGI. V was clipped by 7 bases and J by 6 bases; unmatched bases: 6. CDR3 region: CASTGTGAFEQYF. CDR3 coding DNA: TGTGCCAGCACCGGGACAGGGGCATTCGAGCAGTACTTC.

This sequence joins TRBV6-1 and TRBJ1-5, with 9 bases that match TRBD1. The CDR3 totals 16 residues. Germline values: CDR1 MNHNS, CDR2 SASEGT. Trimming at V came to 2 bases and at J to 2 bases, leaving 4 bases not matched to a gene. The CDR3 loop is CASSEWDREGNQPQHF. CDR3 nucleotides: TGTGCCAGCAGTGAATGGGACAGGGAGGGCAATCAGCCCCAGCATTTT.

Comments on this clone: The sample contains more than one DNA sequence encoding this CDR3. CDR3 region: CASGTSGREDTQYF. CDR3 DNA sequence: TGTGCCAGCGGGACTAGCGGGAGGGAGGATACGCAGTATTTT. The chain has TRBV2 and TRBJ2-3, with 16 bases that match TRBD2. Germline trimming cut 8 bases from V and 6 bases from J; bases unmatched to any gene: 2. This CDR3 is 14 amino acids long. Per germline, CDR1 SNHLY and CDR2 FYNNEI.

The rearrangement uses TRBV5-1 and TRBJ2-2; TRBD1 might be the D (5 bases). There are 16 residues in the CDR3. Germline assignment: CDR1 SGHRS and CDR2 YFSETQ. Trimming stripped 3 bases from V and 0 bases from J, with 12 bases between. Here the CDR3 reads CASSSWGHANTGELFF. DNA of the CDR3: TGCGCCAGCAGCTCGTGGGGCCACGCGAACACCGGGGAGCTGTTTTTT.

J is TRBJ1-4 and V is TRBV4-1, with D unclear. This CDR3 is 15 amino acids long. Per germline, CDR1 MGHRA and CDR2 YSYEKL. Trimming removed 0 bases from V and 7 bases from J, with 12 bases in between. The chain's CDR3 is CASSQDGSVGEKLFF. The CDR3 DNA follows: TGCGCCAGCAGCCAAGATGGGAGTGTAGGTGAAAAACTGTTTTTT.

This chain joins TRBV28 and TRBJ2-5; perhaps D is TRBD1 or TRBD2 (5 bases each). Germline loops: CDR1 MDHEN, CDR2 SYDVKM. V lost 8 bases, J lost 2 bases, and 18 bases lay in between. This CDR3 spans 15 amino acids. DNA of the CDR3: TGTGCCAGCGACCGGGATGGGGACGGGCAAGAGACCCAGTACTTC. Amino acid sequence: CASDRDGDGQETQYF. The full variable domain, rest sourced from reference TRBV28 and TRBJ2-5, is DVKVTQSSRYLVKRTGEKVFLECVQDMDHENMFWYRQDPGLGLRLIYFSYDVKMKEKGDIPEGYSVSREKKERFSLILESASTNQTSMYLCASDRDGDGQETQYFGPGTRLLVL.

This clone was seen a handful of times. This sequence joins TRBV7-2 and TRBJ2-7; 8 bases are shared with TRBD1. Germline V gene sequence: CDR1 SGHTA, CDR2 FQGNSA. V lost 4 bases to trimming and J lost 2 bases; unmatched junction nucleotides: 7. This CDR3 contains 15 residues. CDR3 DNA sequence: TGTGCCAGCAGCTATCAGGACAGGGAGGCCTACGAGCAGTACTTC. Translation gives CASSYQDREAYEQYF.

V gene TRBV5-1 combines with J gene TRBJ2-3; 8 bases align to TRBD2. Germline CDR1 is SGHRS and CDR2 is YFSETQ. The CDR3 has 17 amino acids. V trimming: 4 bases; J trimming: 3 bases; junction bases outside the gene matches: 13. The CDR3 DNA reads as TGCGCCAGCAGCCTGGCTCCAGCGGGAGTAGGGACAGATACGCAGTATTTT. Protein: CASSLAPAGVGTDTQYF. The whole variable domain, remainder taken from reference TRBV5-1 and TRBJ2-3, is KAGVTQTPRYLIKTRGQQVTLSCSPISGHRSVSWYQQTPGQGLQFLFEYFSETQRNKGNFPGRFSGRQFSNSRSEMNVSTLELGDSALYLCASSLAPAGVGTDTQYFGPGTRLTVL.

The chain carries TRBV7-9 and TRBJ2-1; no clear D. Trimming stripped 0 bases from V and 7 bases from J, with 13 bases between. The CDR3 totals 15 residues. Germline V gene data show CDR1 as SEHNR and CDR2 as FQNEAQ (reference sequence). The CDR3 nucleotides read TGTGCCAGCAGCTTAGCTTATAGTTCAAGTAATGAGCAGTTCTTC. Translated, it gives CASSLAYSSSNEQFF.

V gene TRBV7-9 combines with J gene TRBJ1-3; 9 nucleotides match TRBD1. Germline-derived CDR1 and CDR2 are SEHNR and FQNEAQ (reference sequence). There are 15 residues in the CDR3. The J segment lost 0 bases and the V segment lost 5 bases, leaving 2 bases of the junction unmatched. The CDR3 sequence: CASSVTGGSGNTIYF. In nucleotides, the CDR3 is TGTGCCAGCAGCGTGACAGGGGGCTCTGGAAACACCATATATTTT.

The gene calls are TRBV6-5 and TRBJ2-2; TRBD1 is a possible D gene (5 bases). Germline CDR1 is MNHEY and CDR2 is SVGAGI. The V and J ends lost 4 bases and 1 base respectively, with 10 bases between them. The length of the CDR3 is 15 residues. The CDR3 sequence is CASSFQQGNTGELFF. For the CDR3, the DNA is TGTGCCAGCAGTTTCCAGCAGGGGAACACCGGGGAGCTGTTTTTT.

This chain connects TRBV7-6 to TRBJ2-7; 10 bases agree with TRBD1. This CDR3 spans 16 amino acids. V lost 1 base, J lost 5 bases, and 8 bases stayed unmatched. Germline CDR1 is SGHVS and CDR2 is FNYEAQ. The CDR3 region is CASSLEPGQGTDEQYF. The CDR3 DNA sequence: TGTGCCAGCAGCTTAGAACCGGGACAGGGGACGGACGAGCAGTACTTC.

The CDR3, as DNA: TGTGCCAGCAGTGTACAGTACGAGCAGTACTTC. This sequence encodes CASSVQYEQYF. The chain combines TRBV2 with TRBJ2-7, with D unclear. This CDR3 has 11 residues. Deletions cut 4 bases from V and 4 bases from J, with 5 bases between. Germline V lookup: CDR1 SNHLY, CDR2 FYNNEI.

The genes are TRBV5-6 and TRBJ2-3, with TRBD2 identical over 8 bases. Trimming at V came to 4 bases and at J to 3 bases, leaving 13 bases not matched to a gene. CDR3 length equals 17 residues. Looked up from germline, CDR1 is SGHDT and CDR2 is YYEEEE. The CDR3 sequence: CASSPKTGGQGTDTQYF. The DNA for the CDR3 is TGTGCCAGCAGCCCTAAGACGGGAGGGCAAGGTACAGATACGCAGTATTTT.

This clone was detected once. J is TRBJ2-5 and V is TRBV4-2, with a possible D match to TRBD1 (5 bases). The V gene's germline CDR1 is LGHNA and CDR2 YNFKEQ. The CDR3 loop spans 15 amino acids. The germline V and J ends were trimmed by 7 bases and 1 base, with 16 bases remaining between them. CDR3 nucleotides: TGTGCCAGCACCCGACAGATTGTAGGCCAAGAGACCCAGTACTTC. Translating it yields CASTRQIVGQETQYF.

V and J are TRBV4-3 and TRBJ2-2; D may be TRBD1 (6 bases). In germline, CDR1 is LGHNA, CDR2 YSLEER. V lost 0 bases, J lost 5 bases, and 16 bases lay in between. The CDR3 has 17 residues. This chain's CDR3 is CASSQEAGGRYTGELFF. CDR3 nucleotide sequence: TGCGCCAGCAGCCAAGAAGCTGGGGGCAGATATACCGGGGAGCTGTTTTTT.

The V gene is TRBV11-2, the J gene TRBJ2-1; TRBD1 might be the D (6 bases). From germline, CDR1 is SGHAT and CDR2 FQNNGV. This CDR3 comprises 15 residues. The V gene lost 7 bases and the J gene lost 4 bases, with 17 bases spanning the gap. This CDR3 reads CASIPTKRGYNEQFF. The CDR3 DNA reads TGTGCCAGCATCCCCACGAAGAGGGGGTACAATGAGCAGTTCTTC.

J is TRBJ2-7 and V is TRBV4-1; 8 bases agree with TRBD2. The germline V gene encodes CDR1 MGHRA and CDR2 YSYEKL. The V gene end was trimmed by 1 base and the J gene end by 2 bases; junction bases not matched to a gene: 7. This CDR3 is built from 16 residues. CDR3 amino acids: CASSQVDGLAPYEQYF. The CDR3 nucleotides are TGCGCCAGCAGCCAAGTAGACGGACTAGCCCCCTACGAGCAGTACTTC.

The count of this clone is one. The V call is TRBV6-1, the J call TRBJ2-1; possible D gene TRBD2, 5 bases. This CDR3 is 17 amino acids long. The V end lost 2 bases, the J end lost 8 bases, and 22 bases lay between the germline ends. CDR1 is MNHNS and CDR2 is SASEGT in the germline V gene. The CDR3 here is CASSEWGVGVGNDEQFF. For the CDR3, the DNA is TGTGCCAGCAGTGAATGGGGTGTCGGGGTAGGGAACGATGAGCAGTTCTTC.

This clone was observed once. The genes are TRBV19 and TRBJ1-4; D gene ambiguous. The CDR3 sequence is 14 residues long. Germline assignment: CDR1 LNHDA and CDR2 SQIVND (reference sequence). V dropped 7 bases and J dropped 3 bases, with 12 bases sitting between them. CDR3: CASKMARANEKLFF. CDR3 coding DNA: TGTGCCAGTAAAATGGCCAGAGCTAATGAAAAACTGTTTTTT. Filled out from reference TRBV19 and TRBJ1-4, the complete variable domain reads DGGITQSPKYLFRKEGQNVTLSCEQNLNHDAMYWYRQDPGQGLRLIYYSQIVNDFQKGDIAEGYSVSREKKESFPLTVTSAQKNPTAFYLCASKMARANEKLFFGSGTQLSVL.

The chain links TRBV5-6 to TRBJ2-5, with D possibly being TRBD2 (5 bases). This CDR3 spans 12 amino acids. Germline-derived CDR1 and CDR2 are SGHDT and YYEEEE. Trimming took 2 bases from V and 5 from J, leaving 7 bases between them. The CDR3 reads CASSFQRETQYF. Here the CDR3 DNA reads TGTGCCAGCAGCTTCCAGCGGGAGACCCAGTACTTC. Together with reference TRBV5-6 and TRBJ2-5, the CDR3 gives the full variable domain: DAGVTQSPTHLIKTRGQQVTLRCSPKSGHDTVSWYQQALGQGPQFIFQYYEEEERQRGNFPDRFSGHQFPNYSSELNVNALLLGDSALYLCASSFQRETQYFGPGTRLLVL.

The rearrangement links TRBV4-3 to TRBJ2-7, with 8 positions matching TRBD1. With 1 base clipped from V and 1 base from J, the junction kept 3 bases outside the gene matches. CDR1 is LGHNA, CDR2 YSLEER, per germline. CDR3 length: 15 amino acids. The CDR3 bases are TGCGCCAGCAGCCAAGCGCAGGGGGCTTCCTACGAGCAGTACTTC. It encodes CASSQAQGASYEQYF.

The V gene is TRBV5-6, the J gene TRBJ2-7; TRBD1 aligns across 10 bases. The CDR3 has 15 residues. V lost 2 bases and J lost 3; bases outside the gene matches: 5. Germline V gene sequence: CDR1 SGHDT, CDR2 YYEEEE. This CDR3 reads CASSLYRDRGYEQYF. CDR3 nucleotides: TGTGCCAGCAGCTTATATCGGGACAGGGGCTACGAGCAGTACTTC.

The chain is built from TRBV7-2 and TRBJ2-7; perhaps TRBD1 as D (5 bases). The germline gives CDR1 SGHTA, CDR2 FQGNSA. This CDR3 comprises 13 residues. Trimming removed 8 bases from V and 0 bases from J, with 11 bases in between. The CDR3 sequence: CASSWGYSYEQYF. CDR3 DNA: TGTGCCAGCTCATGGGGCTACTCCTACGAGCAGTACTTC.

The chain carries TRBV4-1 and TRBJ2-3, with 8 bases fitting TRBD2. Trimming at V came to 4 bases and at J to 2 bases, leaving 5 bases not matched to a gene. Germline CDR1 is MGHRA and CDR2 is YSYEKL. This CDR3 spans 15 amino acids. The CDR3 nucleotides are TGCGCCAGCAGCCCCGGGGGGGGATTCACAGATACGCAGTATTTT. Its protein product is CASSPGGGFTDTQYF.

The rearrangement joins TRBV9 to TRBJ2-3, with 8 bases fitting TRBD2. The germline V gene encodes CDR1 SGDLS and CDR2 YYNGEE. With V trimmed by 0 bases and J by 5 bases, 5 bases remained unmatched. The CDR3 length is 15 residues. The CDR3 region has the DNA TGTGCCAGCAGCGTAGGAGGACTAGCAAAAGATACGCAGTATTTT. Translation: CASSVGGLAKDTQYF.

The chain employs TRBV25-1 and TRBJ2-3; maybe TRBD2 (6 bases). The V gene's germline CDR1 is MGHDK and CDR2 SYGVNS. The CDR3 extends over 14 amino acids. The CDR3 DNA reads TGTACCTCAAGACTAGGTCGTGACACAGATACGCAGTATTTT. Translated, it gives CTSRLGRDTDTQYF.

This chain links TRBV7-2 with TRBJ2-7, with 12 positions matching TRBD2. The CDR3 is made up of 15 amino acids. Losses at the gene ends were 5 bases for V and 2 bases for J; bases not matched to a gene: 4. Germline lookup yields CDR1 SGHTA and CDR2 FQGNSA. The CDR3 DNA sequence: TGTGCCAGCAGCGCGGGACTAGCGGGCACCTACGAGCAGTACTTC. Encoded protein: CASSAGLAGTYEQYF.